This T cell receptor beta chain is drawn from a study of blood T cell repertoires in COVID-19. Study information: The origin of the acute and convalescent COVID-19 samples was the United States, Italy and Spain. Sources were T cells, B-cell-depleted T cells, or PBMCs; the material itself was cDNA or gDNA.

This clone was seen a single time. Trimming at V came to 4 bases and at J to 0 bases, leaving 5 bases not matched to a gene. The CDR3 runs 15 residues. Germline loops: CDR1 LNHDA, CDR2 SQIVND (reference sequence). As handled by the study authors: Estimated nucleated cell counts came from reference gene primer amplification. Data came from immunoSEQ multiplex PCR; TCRdb stores just in-frame clones and leaves some out. V and J calls and clone size come straight from that table; D and trimming were deduced from the DNA. The data contain 99,000 or so clones, 75% to 85% of them seen just once; the ten biggest clones take up under 5.5%.

The sequenced sample consisted of peripheral blood. This TCR derives from a man aged 55 to 70 with acute or convalescent COVID-19. The V gene is TRBV19, the J gene TRBJ1-1; 7 bases match TRBD1. The CDR3 protein is CASSTRTGMNTEAFF. The CDR3 bases are TGTGCCAGTAGTACGAGGACAGGCATGAACACTGAAGCTTTCTTT.